This T cell receptor beta chain was documented in a study of cytomegalovirus exposure and HLA in healthy donors. Researchers ran the PCR with 60 Vbeta and 13 Jbeta primers. Sequenced by immunoSEQ multiplex PCR; TCRdb stores in-frame clones only, minus some. The sample shows about 200,000 clones, over 75% of them seen only once. The CDR3 runs 13 residues. V shed 3 bases and J shed 3 bases, with 9 bases lying between them. Germline-derived CDR1 and CDR2 are MDHEN and SYDVKM. The TCR was taken from a woman aged 50 to 65 in good health and CMV-seronegative. Sequenced input: PBMCs. The chain uses TRBV28 and TRBJ2-7; tentatively, D is TRBD2 (6 bases). The CDR3 nucleotides are TGTGCCAGCAGTTTGCCGGGGGTCTACGAGCAGTACTTC. This sequence encodes CASSLPGVYEQYF.